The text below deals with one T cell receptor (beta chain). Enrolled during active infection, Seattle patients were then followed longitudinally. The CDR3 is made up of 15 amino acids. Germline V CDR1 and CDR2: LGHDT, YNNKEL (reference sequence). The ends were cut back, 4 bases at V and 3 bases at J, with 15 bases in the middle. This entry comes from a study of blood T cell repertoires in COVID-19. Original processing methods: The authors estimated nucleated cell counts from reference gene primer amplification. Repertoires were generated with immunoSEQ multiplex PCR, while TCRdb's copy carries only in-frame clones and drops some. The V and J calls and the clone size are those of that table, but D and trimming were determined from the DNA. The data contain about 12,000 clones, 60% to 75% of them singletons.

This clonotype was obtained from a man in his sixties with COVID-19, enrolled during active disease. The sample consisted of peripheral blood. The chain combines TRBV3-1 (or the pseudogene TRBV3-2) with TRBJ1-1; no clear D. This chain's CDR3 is CASSRSGLLYTEAFF. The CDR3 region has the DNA TGTGCCAGCAGCCGATCAGGTCTTTTATACACTGAAGCTTTCTTT.